This T cell receptor (beta chain) was obtained from a study of cytomegalovirus exposure and HLA in healthy donors. The V gene end was trimmed by 0 bases and the J gene end by 7 bases; junction bases not matched to a gene: 7. Germline V gene sequence: CDR1 SGDLS, CDR2 YYNGEE. The CDR3 is 16 residues long. Generated by immunoSEQ multiplex PCR, the TCRdb table keeps only in-frame clones and is missing some. The profile covers around 150,000 clones, with roughly 95% appearing a single time and approximately 1% taken by the ten largest. This TCR derives from a woman younger than 35 in good health and CMV-seronegative. Input material: PBMCs. The V and J genes are TRBV9 and TRBJ2-2; the match to TRBD1 covers 9 bases. CDR3 region: CASSVGPGQGGGELFF. The CDR3 nucleotides read TGTGCCAGCAGCGTAGGACCGGGACAGGGTGGCGGGGAGCTGTTTTTT.